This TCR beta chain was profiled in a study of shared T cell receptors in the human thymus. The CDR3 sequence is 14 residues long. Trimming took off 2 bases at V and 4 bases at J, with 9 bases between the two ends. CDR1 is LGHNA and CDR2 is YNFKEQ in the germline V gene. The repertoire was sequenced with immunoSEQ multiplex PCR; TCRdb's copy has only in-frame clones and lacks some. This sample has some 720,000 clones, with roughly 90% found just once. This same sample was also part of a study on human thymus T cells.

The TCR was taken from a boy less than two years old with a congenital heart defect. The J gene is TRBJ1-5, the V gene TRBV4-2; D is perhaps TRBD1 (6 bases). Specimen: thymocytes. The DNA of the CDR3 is TGTGCCAGCAGCCAAAGGCAGGGGAATCAGCCCCAGCATTTT. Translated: CASSQRQGNQPQHF.